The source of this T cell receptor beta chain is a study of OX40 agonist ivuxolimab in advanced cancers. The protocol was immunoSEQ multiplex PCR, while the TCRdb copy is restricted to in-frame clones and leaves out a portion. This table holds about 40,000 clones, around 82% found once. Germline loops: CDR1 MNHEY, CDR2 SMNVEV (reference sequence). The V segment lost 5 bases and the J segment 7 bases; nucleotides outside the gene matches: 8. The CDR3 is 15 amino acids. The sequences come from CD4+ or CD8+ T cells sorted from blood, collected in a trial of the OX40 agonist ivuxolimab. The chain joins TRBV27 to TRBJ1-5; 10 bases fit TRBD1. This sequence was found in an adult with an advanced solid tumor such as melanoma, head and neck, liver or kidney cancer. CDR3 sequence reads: CASSTTGGAVQPQHF. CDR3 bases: TGTGCCAGCAGTACGACAGGGGGCGCGGTGCAGCCCCAGCATTTT.